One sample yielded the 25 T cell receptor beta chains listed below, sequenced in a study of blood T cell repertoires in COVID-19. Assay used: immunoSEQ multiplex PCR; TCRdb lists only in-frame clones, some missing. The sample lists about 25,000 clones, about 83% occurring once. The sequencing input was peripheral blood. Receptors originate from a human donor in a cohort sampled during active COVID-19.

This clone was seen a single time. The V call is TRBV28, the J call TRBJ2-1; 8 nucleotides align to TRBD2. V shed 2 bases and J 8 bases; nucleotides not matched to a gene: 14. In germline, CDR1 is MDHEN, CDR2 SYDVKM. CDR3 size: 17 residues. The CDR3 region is CASSLRTSRGVRDEQFF. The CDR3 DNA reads TGTGCCAGCAGTTTAAGGACTAGCAGAGGGGTACGGGATGAGCAGTTCTTC.

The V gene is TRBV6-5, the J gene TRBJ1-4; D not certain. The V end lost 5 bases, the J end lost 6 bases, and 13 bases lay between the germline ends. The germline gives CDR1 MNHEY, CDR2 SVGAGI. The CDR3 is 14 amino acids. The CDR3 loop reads CASSTPPEDEKLFF. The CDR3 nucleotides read TGTGCCAGCAGTACGCCCCCCGAGGATGAAAAACTGTTTTTT.

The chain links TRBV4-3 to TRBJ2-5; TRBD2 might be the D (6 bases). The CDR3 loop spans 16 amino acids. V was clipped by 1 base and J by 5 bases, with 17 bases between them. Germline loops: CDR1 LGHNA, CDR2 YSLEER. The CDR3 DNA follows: TGCGCCAGCAGCCAAGCCCCCGGGGTGGGGAGGGAGACCCAGTACTTC. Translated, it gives CASSQAPGVGRETQYF.

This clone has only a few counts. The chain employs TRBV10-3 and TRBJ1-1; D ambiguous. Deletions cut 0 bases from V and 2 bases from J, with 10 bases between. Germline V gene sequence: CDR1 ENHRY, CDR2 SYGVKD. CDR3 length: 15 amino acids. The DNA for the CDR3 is TGTGCCATCAGTGAGTCAGGAGGGATTAACACTGAAGCTTTCTTT. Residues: CAISESGGINTEAFF.

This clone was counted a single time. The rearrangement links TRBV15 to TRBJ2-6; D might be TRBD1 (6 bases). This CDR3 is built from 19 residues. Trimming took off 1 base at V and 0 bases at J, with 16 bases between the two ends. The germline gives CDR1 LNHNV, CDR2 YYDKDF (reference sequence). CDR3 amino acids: CATSRAGRGPSSGANVLTF. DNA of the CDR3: TGTGCCACCAGCAGAGCTGGCAGGGGACCTAGCTCTGGGGCCAACGTCCTGACTTTC. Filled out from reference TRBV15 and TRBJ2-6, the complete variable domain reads DAMVIQNPRYQVTQFGKPVTLSCSQTLNHNVMYWYQQKSSQAPKLLFHYYDKDFNNEADTPDNFQSRRPNTSFCFLDIRSPGLGDTAMYLCATSRAGRGPSSGANVLTFGAGSRLTVL.

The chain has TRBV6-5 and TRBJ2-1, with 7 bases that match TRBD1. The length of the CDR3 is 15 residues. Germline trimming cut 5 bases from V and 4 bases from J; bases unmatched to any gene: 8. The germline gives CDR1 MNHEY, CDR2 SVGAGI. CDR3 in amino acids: CASSRPGQMYNEQFF. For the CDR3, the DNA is TGTGCCAGCAGTCGACCGGGACAGATGTACAATGAGCAGTTCTTC.

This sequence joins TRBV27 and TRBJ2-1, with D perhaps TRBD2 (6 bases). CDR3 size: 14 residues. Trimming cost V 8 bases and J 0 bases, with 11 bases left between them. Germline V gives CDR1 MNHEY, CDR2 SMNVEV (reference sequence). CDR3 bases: TGTGCCAGCGGAGGCGGGATCTCCTACAATGAGCAGTTCTTC. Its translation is CASGGGISYNEQFF.

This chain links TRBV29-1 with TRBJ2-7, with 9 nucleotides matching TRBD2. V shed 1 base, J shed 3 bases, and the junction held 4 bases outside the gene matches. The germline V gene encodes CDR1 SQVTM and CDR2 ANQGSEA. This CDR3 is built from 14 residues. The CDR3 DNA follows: TGCAGCGTTGAAGGCGCGGGAGGGCACTACGAGCAGTACTTC. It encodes CSVEGAGGHYEQYF.

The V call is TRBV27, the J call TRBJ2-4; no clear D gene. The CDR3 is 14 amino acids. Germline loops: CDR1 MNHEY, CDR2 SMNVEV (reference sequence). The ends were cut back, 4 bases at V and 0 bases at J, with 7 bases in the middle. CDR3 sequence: CASSYGLAKNIQYF. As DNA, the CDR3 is TGTGCCAGCAGTTACGGTCTAGCCAAAAACATTCAGTACTTC.

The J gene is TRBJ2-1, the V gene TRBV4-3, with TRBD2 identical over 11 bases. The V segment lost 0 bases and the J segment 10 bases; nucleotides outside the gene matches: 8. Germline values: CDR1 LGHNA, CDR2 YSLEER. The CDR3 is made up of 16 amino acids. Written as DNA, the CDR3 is TGCGCCAGCAGCCAAGATACTAGCGGGGGTTACAGCGAGCAGTTCTTC. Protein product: CASSQDTSGGYSEQFF.

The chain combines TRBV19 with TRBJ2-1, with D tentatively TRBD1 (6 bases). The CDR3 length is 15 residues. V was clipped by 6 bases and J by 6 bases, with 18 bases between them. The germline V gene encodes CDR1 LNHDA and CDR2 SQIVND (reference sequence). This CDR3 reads CASRLLERGGNEQFF. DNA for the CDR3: TGTGCCAGTAGGCTACTAGAAAGAGGGGGCAATGAGCAGTTCTTC.

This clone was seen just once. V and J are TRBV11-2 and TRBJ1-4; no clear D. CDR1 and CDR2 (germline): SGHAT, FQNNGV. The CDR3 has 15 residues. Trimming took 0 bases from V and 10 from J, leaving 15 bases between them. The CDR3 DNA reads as TGTGCCAGCAGCTTAGATCCCTCCTCGGTAGCAAAACTGTTTTTT. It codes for CASSLDPSSVAKLFF.

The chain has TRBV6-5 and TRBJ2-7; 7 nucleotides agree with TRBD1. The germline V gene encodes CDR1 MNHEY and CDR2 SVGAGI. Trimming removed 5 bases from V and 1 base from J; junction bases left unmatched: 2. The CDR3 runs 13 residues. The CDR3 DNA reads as TGTGCCAGCAGTCGGGACAGATCCTACGAGCAGTACTTC. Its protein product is CASSRDRSYEQYF.

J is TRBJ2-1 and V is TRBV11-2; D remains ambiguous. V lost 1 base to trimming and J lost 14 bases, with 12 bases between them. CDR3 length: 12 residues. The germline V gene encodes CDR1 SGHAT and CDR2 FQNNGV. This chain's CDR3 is CASSLAAISKFF. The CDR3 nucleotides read TGTGCCAGCAGCTTAGCAGCGATCAGCAAGTTCTTC.

CDR3 amino acids: CASSLPTGEETQYF. The CDR3 coding sequence is TGTGCCAGCAGCCTCCCCACAGGCGAAGAGACCCAGTACTTC. The chain uses TRBV11-3 and TRBJ2-5; D may be TRBD1 (5 bases). This CDR3 is built from 14 residues. V was trimmed by 5 bases and J by 3 bases, leaving 13 bases between them. Germline V gene data show CDR1 as SGHNT and CDR2 as YENEEA. The whole variable domain, filled in from reference TRBV11-3 and TRBJ2-5, reads EAGVVQSPRYKIIEKKQPVAFWCNPISGHNTLYWYLQNLGQGPELLIRYENEEAVDDSQLPKDRFSAERLKGVDSTLKIQPAELGDSAVYLCASSLPTGEETQYFGPGTRLLVL.

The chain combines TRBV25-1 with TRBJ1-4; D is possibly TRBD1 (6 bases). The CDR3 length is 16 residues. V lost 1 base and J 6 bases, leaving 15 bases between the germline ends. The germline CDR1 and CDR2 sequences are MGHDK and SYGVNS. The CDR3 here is CASSEFGTGGDEKLFF. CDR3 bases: TGTGCCAGCAGTGAATTTGGAACGGGGGGCGATGAAAAACTGTTTTTT.

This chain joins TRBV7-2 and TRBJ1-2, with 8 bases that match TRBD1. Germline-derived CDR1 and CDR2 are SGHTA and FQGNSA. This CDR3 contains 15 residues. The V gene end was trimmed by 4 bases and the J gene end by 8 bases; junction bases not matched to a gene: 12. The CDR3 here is CASSSGQGGLNGYTF. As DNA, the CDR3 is TGTGCCAGCAGCTCAGGACAGGGCGGTTTGAACGGCTACACCTTC.

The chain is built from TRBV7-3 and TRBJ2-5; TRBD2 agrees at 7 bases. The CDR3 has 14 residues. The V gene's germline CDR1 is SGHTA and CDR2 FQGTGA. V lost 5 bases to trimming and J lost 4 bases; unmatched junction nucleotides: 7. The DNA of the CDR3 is TGTGCCAGCAGCCGCTACGGCGGGGGAGAGACCCAGTACTTC. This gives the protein CASSRYGGGETQYF.

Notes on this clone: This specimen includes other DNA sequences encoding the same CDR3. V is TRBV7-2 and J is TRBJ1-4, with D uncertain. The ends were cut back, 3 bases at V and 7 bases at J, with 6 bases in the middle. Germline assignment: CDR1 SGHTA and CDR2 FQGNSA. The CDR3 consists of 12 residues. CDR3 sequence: CASSLEGEKLFF. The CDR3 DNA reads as TGTGCCAGCAGCTTGGAGGGTGAAAAACTGTTTTTT. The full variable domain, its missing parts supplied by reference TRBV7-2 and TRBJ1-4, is GAGVSQSPSNKVTEKGKDVELRCDPISGHTALYWYRQSLGQGLEFLIYFQGNSAPDKSGLPSDRFSAERTGGSVSTLTIQRTQQEDSAVYLCASSLEGEKLFFGSGTQLSVL.

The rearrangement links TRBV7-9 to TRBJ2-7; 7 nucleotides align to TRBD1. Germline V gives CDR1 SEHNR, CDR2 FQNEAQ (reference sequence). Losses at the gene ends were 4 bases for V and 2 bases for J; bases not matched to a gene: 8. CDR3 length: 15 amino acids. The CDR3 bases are TGTGCCAGCAGCTACACACGGACAGGAACCTACGAGCAGTACTTC. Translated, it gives CASSYTRTGTYEQYF. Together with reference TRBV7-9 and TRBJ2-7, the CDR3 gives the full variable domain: DTGVSQNPRHKITKRGQNVTFRCDPISEHNRLYWYRQTLGQGPEFLTYFQNEAQLEKSRLLSDRFSAERPKGSFSTLEIQRTEQGDSAMYLCASSYTRTGTYEQYFGPGTRLTVT.

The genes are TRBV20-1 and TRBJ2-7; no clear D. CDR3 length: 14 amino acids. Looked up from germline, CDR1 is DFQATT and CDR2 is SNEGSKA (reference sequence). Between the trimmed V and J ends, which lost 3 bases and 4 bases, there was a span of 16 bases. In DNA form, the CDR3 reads TGCAGTGCTAGTCAGACTCCGGCCGGATACGAGCAGTACTTC. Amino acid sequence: CSASQTPAGYEQYF.

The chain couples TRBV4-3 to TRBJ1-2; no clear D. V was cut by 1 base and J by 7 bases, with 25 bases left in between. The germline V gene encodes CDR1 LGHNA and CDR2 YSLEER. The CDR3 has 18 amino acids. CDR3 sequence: CASSQVTREVPRYGGYTF. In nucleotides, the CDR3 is TGCGCCAGCAGCCAAGTTACAAGGGAGGTTCCCAGATATGGTGGCTACACCTTC.

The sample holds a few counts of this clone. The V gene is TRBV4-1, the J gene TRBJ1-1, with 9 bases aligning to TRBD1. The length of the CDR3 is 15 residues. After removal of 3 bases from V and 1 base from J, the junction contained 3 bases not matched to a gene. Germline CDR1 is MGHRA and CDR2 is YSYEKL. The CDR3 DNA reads TGCGCCAGCAGCCATCCGACAGGGGGGAACACTGAAGCTTTCTTT. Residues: CASSHPTGGNTEAFF.

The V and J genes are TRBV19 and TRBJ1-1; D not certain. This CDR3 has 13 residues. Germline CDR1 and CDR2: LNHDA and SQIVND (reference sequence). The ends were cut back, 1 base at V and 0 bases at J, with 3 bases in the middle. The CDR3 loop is CASSIAVNTEAFF. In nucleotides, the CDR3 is TGTGCCAGTAGTATAGCAGTGAACACTGAAGCTTTCTTT. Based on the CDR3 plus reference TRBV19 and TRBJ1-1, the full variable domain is DGGITQSPKYLFRKEGQNVTLSCEQNLNHDAMYWYRQDPGQGLRLIYYSQIVNDFQKGDIAEGYSVSREKKESFPLTVTSAQKNPTAFYLCASSIAVNTEAFFGQGTRLTVV.

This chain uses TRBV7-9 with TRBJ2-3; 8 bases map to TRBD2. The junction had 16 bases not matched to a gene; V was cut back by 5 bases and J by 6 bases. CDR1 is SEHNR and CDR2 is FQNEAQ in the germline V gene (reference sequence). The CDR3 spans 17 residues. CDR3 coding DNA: TGTGCCAGCAGCAAAGGGGCCCTAGCGGGCTACCCGGATACGCAGTATTTT. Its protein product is CASSKGALAGYPDTQYF.